The source of this T cell receptor beta chain is a study of blood T cell repertoires in COVID-19. As for the study in general: Nucleic acid was either cDNA or gDNA, and it came from T cells, B-cell-depleted T cells, or PBMCs.

Assay: immunoSEQ multiplex PCR; the TCRdb copy retains only in-frame clones and omits some. The data show about 400,000 clones, around 92% seen once. The CDR3 is 12 amino acids. V was clipped by 5 bases and J by 8 bases; unmatched bases: 0. Germline-derived CDR1 and CDR2 are KGHDR and SFDVKD. The recovered donors of Cohort 3 showed two negative PCRs, clearance, or symptom resolution. This clonotype was obtained from a woman aged 25 to 39 who had recovered from COVID-19. The V and J genes are TRBV24-1 and TRBJ2-1; 9 positions agree with TRBD1. The source material was PBMCs or T cells enriched from blood (not recorded which). The CDR3 reads CATSGDRDEQFF. The CDR3 nucleotides read TGTGCCACCAGTGGGGACAGGGATGAGCAGTTCTTC.